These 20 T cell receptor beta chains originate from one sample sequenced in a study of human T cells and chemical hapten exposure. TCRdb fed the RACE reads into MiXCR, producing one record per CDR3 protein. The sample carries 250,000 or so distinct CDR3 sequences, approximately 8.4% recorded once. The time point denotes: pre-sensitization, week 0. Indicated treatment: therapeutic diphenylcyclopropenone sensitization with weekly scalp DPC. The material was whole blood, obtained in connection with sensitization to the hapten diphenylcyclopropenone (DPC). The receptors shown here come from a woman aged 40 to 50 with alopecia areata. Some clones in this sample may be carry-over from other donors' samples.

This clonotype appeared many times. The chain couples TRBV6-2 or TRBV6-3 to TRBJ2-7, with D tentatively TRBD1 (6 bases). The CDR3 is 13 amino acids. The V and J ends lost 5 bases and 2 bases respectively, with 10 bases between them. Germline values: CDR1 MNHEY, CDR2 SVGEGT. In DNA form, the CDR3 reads TGTGCCAGCAGTAACAGGGAGACCTACGAGCAGTACTTC. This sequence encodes CASSNRETYEQYF.

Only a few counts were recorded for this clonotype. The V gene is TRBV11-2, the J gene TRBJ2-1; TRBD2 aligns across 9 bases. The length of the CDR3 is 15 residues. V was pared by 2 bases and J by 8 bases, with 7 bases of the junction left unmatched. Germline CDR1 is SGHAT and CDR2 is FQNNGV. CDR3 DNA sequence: TGTGCCAGCAGCTTACAGCGCGGGAGGGCCGATGAGCAGTTCTTC. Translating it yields CASSLQRGRADEQFF.

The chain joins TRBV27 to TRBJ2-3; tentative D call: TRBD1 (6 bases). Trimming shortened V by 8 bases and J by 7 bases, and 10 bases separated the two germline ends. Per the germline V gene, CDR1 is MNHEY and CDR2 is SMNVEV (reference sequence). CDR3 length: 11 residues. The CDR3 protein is CASATGYTQYF. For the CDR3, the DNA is TGTGCCAGCGCGACAGGTTATACGCAGTATTTT.

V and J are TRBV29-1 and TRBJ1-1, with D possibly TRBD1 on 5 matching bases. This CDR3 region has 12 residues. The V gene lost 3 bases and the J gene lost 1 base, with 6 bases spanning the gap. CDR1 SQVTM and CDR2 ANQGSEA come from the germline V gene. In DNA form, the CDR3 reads TGCAGCGTTGAGACAGAGAACACTGAAGCTTTCTTT. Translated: CSVETENTEAFF.

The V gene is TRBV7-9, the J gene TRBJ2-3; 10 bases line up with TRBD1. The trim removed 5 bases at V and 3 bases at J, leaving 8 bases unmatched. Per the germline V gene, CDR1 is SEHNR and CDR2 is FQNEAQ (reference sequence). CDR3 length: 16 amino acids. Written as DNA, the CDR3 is TGTGCCAGCAGCCGGGCCGGGACAGGGGCTACAGATACGCAGTATTTT. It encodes CASSRAGTGATDTQYF.

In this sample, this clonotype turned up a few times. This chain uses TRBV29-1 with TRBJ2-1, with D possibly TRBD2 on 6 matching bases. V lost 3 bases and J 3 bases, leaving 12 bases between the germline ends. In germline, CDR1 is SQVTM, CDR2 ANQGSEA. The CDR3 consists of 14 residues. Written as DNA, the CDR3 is TGCAGCGTTGACGGCGGGGCTAGCTACAATGAGCAGTTCTTC. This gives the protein CSVDGGASYNEQFF.

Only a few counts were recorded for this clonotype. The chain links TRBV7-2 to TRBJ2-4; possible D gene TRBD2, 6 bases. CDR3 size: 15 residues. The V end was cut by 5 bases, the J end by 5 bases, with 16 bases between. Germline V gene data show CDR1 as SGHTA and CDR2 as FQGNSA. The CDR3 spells CASSDGTLWQNIQYF. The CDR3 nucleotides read TGTGCCAGCAGCGACGGGACTTTATGGCAAAACATTCAGTACTTC.

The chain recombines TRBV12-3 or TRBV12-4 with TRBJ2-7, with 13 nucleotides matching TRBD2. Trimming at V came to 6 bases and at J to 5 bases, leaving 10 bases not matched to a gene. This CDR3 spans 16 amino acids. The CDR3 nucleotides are TGTGCCAGCAGCCCTACTAGCGGGAGGGCCGGGCACGAGCAGTACTTC. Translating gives CASSPTSGRAGHEQYF.

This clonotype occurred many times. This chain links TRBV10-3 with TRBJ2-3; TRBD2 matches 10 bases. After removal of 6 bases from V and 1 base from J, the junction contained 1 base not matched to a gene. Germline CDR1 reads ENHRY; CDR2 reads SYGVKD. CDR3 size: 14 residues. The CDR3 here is CAISGTSGTDTQYF. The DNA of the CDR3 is TGTGCCATCAGCGGGACTAGCGGCACAGATACGCAGTATTTT.

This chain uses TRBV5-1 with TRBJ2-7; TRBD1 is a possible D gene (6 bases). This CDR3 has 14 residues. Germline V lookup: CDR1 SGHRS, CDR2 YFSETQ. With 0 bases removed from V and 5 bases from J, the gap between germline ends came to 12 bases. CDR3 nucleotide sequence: TGCGCCAGCAGCTTGGACGGGAAGGGGGACGAGCAGTACTTC. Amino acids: CASSLDGKGDEQYF.

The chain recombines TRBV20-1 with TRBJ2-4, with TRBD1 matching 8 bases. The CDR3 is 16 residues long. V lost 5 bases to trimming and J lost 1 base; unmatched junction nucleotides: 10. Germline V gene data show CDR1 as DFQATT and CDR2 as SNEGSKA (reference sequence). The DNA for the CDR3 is TGCAGTGCTCCAACAGGGGGTAGTATGGCCAAAAACATTCAGTACTTC. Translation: CSAPTGGSMAKNIQYF.

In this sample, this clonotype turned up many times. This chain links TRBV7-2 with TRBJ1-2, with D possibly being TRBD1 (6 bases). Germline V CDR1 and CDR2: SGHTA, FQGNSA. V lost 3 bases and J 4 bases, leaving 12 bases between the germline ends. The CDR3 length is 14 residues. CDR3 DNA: TGTGCCAGCAGCTTCTGGGGGCAAACCTATGGCTACACCTTC. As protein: CASSFWGQTYGYTF. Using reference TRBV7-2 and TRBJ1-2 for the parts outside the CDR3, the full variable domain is GAGVSQSPSNKVTEKGKDVELRCDPISGHTALYWYRQSLGQGLEFLIYFQGNSAPDKSGLPSDRFSAERTGGSVSTLTIQRTQQEDSAVYLCASSFWGQTYGYTFGSGTRLTVV.

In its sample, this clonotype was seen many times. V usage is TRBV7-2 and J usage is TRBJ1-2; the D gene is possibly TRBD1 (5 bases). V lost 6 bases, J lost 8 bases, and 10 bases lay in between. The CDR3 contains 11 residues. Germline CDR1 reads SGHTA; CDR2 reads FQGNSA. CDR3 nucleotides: TGTGCCAGCAGGCGGGACCTGGGCTACACCTTC. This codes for CASRRDLGYTF.

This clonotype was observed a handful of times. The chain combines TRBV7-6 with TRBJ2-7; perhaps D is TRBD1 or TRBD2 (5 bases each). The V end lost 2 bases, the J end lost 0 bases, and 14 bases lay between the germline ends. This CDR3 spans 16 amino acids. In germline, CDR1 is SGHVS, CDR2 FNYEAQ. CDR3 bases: TGTGCCAGCAGCTTACAATCCGGGACGCTCTCCTACGAGCAGTACTTC. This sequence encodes CASSLQSGTLSYEQYF.

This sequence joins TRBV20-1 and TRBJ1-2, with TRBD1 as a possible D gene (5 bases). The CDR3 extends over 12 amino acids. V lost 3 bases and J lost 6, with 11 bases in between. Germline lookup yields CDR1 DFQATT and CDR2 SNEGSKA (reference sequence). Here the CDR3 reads CSASSPGDGYTF. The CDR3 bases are TGCAGTGCTAGCTCCCCGGGGGATGGCTACACCTTC.

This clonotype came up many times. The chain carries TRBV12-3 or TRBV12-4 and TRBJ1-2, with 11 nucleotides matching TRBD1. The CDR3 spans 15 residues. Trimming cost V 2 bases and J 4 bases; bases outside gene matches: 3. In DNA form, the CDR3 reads TGTGCCAGCAGTTTAATGGGACAGGGGGTCTATGGCTACACCTTC. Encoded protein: CASSLMGQGVYGYTF.

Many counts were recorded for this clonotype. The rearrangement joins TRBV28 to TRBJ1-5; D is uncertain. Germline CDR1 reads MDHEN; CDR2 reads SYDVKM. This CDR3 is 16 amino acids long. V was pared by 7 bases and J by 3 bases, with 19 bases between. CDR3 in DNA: TGTGCCAGCAATCCCTCTACTGACGGAAACAATCAGCCCCAGCATTTT. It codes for CASNPSTDGNNQPQHF.

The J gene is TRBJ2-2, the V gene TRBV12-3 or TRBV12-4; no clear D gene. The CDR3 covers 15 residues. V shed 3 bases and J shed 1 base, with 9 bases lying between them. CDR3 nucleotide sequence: TGTGCCAGCAGTTTTGGTGCCCGGAACACCGGGGAGCTGTTTTTT. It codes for CASSFGARNTGELFF.

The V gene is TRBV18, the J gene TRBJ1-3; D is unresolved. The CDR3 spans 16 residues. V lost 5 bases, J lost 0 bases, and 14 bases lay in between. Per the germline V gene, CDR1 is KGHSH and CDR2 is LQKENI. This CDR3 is CASSKQRVGSGNTIYF. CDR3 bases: TGTGCCAGCTCAAAACAGAGAGTGGGCTCTGGAAACACCATATATTTT.

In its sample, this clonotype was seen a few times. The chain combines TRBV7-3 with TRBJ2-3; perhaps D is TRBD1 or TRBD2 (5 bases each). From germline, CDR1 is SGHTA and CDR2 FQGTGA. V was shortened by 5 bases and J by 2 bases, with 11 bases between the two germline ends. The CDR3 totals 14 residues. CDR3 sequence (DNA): TGTGCCAGCAGCACAAGGGACGCCACAGATACGCAGTATTTT. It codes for CASSTRDATDTQYF.